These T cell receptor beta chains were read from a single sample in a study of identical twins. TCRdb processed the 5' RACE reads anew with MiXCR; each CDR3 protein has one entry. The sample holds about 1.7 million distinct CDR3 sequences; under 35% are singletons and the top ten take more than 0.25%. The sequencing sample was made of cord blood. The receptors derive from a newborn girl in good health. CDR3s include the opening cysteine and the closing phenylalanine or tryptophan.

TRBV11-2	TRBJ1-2	CASSLGGTGPNYGYTF
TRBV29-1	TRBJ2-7	CSVESEGGGEQYF
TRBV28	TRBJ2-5	CASSWVTGVRETQYF
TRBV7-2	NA	CASSKMTSAGYEQYF
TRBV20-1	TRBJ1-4	CSARDTGARGEKLFF
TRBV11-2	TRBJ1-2	CASSLEYGRYYGYTF
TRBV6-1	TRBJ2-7	CASSEAEGYQQYF
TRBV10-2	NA	CASGVINSYEQYF
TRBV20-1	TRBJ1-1	CSARGGGRSNTEAFF
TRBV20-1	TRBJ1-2	CSAREGQTVSGYTF
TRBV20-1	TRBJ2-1	CSAIPGSSYNEQFF
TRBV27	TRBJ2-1	CASSLPPGTNEQFF
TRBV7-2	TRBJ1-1	CASSPWAGKDTEAFF
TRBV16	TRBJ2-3	CASSRELVPTDTQYF
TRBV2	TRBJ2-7	CASERTGEYEQYF
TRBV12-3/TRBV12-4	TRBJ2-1	CASSLSYARLNNEQFF
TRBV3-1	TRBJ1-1	CASSQGTGGAEVRTEAFF
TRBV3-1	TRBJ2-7	CASSQDPRTGYEQYF
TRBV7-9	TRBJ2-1	CASSLDLQGRNEQFF
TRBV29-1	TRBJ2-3	CSFKGRGSSTDTQYF
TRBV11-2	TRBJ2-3	CASSLASGLGYTQYF
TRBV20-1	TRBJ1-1	CSARGQVGTEAFF
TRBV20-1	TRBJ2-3	CSATSGSGSRNTQYF
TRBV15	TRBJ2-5	CATSRGPRFNEQYF
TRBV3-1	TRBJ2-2	CASSQVPDDPPRELFF
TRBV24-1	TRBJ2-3	CATSGGGGSDAQYF
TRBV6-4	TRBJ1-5	CASSPQGGQPQHF
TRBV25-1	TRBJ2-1	CACSESRQGGNEQFF
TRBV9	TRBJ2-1	CASSTGLAGVYNEQFF
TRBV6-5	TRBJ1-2	CASSYTTWGGADNYGYTF
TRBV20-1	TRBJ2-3	CSARVDTQYF
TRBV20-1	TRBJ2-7	CSARDVQGRYEQYF
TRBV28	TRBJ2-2	CASSGLAGVGTGELFF
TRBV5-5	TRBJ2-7	CASSAFPGQGYEQYF
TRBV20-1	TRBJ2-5	CSARGYSEGVHEQYF
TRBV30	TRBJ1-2	CAWNFRGRYYGYTF
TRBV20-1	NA	CSAYRSGRYEQYF
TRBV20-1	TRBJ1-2	CSARVDRGPGYTF
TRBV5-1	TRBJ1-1	CASSLAEGSTEAFF
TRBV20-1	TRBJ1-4	CSARAGGQGEKLFF
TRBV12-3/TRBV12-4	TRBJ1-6	CASSLRHSYNSPLHF
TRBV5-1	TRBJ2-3	CASKQTSGGHTDTQYF
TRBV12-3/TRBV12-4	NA	CTSSFHEGPQETQYF
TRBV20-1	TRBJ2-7	CSARALGQTYEQYF
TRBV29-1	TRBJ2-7	CSVERGGEQYF
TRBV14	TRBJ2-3	CASSQVIWTRGTDTQYF
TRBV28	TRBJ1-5	CASSNMTSNQPQHF
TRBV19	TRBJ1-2	CASRGQGDYGYTF
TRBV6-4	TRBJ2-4	CASTLGNERYF
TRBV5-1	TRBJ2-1	CASSLAISSTNEQFF
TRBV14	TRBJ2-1	CASSRDRGLAGFFEQFF
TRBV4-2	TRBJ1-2	CASSQKTLGLDNYGYTF
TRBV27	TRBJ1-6	CASSFVPRGDSPLHF
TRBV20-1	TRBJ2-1	CTGALQETQFF
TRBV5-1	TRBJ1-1	CASSWPVGGGKNTEAFF
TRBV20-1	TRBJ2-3	CSARDRGSTDTQYF
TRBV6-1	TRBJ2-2	CASSLGGGGTGELFF